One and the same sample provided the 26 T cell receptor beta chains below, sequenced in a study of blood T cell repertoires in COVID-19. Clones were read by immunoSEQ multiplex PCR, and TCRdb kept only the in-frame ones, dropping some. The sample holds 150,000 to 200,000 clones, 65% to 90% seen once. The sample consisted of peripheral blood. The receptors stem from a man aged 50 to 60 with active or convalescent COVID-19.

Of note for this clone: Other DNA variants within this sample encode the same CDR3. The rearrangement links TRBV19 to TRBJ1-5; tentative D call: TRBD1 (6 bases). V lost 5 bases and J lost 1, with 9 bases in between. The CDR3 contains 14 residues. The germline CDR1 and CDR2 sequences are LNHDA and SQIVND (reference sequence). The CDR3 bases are TGTGCCAGTAGTCCAACAGGGAGCAATCAGCCCCAGCATTTT. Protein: CASSPTGSNQPQHF.

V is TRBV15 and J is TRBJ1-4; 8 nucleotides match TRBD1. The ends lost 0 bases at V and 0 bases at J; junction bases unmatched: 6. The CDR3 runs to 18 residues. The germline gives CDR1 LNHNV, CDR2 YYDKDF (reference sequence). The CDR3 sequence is CATSRDGGQVATNEKLFF. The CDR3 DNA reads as TGTGCCACCAGCAGAGATGGGGGACAGGTAGCAACTAATGAAAAACTGTTTTTT.

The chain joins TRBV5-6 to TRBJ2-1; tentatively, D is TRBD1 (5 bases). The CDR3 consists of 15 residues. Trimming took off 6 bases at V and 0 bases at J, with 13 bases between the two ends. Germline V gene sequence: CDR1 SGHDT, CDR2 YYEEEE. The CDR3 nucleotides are TGTGCCAGCACCCGACAGTCAAGCTCCTACAATGAGCAGTTCTTC. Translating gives CASTRQSSSYNEQFF.

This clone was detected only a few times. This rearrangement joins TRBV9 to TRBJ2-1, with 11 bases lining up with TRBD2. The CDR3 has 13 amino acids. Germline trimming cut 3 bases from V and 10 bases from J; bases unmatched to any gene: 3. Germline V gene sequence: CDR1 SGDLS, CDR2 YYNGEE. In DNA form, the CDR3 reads TGTGCCAGCAGCGGCAGACTAGCGGGGGAGCAGTTCTTC. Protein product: CASSGRLAGEQFF.

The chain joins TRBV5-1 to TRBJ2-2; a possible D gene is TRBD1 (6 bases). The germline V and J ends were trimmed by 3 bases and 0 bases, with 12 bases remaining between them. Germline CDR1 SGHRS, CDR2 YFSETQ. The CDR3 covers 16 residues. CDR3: CASSSQGSSNTGELFF. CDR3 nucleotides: TGCGCCAGCAGCTCCCAGGGGAGTTCGAACACCGGGGAGCTGTTTTTT.

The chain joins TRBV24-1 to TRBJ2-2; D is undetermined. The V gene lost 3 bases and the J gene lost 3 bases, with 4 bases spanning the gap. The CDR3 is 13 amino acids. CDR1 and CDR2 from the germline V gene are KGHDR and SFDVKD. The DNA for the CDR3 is TGTGCCACCAGTGATCTACACACCGGGGAGCTGTTTTTT. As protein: CATSDLHTGELFF.

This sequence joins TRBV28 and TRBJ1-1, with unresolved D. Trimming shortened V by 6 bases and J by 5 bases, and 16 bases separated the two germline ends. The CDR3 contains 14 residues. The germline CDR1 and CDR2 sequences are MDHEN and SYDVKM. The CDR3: CASSFRERGTEAFF. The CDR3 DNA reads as TGTGCCAGCAGCTTTAGGGAGCGCGGGACTGAAGCTTTCTTT. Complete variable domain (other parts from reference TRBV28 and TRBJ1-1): DVKVTQSSRYLVKRTGEKVFLECVQDMDHENMFWYRQDPGLGLRLIYFSYDVKMKEKGDIPEGYSVSREKKERFSLILESASTNQTSMYLCASSFRERGTEAFFGQGTRLTVV.

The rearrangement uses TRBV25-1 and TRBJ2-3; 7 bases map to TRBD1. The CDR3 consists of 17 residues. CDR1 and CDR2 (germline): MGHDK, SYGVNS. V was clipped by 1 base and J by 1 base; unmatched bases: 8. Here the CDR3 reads CASSEFSGGVGTDTQYF. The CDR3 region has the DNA TGTGCCAGCAGTGAATTTTCAGGGGGTGTTGGCACAGATACGCAGTATTTT.

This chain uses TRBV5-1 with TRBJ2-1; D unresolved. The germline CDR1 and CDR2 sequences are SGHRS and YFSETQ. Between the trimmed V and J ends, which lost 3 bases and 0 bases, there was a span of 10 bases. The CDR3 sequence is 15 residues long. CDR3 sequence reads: CASSSPRSSYNEQFF. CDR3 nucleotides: TGCGCCAGCAGCTCCCCGAGGAGCTCCTACAATGAGCAGTTCTTC. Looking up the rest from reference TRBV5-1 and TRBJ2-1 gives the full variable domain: KAGVTQTPRYLIKTRGQQVTLSCSPISGHRSVSWYQQTPGQGLQFLFEYFSETQRNKGNFPGRFSGRQFSNSRSEMNVSTLELGDSALYLCASSSPRSSYNEQFFGPGTRLTVL.

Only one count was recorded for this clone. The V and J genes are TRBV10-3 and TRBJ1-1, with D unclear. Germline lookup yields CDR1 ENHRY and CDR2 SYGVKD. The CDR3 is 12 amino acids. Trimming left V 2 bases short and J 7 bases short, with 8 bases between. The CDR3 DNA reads TGTGCCATCAGTGAGCCTGGAGTTGAAGCTTTCTTT. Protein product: CAISEPGVEAFF.

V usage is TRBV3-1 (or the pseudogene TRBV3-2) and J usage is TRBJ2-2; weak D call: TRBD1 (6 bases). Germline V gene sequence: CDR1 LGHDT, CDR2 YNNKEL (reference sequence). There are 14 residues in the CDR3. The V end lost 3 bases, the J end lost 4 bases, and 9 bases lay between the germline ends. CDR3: CASSQGAVTGELFF. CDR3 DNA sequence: TGTGCCAGCAGCCAGGGGGCTGTCACCGGGGAGCTGTTTTTT.

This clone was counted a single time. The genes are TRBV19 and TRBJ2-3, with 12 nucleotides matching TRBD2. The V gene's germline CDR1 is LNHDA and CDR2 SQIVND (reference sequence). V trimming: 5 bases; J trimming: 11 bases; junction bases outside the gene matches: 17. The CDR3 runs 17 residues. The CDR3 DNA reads TGTGCCAGTAGTCCATGGACTAGCGGGGCCCGTCGGTCCTTGCAGTATTTT. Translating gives CASSPWTSGARRSLQYF.

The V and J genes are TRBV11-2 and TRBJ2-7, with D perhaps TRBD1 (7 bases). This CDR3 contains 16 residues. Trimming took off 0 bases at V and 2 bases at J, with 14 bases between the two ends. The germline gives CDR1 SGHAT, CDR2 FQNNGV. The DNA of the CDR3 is TGTGCCAGCAGCTTAGATCAGGGGGAGGTCGCCTACGAGCAGTACTTC. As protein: CASSLDQGEVAYEQYF.

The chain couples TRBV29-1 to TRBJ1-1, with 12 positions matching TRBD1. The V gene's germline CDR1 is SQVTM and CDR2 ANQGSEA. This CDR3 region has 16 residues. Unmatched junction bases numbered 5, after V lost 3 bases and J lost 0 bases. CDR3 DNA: TGCAGCGTTGATGGGACAGGGGGCACCATGAACACTGAAGCTTTCTTT. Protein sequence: CSVDGTGGTMNTEAFF.

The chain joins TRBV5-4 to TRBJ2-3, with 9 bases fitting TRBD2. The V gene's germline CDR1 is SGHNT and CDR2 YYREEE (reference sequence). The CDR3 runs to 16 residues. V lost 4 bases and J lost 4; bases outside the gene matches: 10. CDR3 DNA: TGTGCCAGCAGCGTAGGGGCAGCGGGAGGTTCAGATACGCAGTATTTT. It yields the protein CASSVGAAGGSDTQYF.

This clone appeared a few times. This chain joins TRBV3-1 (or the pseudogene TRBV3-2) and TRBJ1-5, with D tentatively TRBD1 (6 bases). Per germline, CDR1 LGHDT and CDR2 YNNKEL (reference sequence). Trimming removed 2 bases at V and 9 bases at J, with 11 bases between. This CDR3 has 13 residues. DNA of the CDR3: TGTGCCAGCAGCCAATCCCGCAGGGGGCCCCAGCATTTT. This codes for CASSQSRRGPQHF.

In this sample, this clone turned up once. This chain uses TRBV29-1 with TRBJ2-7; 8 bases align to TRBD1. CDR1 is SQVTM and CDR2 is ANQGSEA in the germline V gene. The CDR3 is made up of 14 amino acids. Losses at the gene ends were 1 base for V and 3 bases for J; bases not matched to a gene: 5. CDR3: CSVEGQGAYYEQYF. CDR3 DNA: TGCAGCGTTGAAGGGCAGGGGGCTTACTACGAGCAGTACTTC.

CDR3 in DNA: TGTGCCAGCTCATCGTCACTACGAGGCGGGACAGCTACCGGGGAGCTGTTTTTT. This sequence encodes CASSSSLRGGTATGELFF. The V gene is TRBV18, the J gene TRBJ2-2, with D perhaps matching TRBD1 (7 bases). Trimming removed 5 bases from V and 5 bases from J, with 24 bases in between. Germline-derived CDR1 and CDR2 are KGHSH and LQKENI. The CDR3 has 18 amino acids.

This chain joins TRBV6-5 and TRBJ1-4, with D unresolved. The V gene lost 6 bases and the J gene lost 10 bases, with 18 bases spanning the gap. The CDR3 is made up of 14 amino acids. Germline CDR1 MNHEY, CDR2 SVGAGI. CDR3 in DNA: TGTGCCAGCAGCGTTACCCGCCCCGGCGGAAAACTGTTTTTT. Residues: CASSVTRPGGKLFF.

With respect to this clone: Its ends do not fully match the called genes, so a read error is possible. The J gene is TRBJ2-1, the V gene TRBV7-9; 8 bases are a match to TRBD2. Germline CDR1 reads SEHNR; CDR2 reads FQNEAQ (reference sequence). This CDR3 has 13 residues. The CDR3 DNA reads TGTGCCAGCAGCTTAGCGGGAGCGGGAGTCCTGGTCTTC. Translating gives CASSLAGAGVLVF.

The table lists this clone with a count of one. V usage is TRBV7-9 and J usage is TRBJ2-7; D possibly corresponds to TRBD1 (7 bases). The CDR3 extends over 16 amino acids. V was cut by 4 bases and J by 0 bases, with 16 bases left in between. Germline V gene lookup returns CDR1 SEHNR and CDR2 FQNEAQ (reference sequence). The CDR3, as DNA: TGTGCCAGCAGCTCAGGTGGGCGGGACAGCTCCTACGAGCAGTACTTC. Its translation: CASSSGGRDSSYEQYF.

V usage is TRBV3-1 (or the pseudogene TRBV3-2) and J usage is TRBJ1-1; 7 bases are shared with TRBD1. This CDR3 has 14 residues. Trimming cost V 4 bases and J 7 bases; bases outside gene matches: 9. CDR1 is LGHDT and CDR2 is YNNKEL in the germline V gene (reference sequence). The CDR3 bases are TGTGCCAGCAGCCTCCGGGACAGAGTTTTTGAAGCTTTCTTT. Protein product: CASSLRDRVFEAFF.

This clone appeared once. For the CDR3, the DNA is TGTGCCAGTATTATGCCGGGACTAGCGGGCTACGAGCAGTACTTC. Amino acids: CASIMPGLAGYEQYF. V gene TRBV2 combines with J gene TRBJ2-7, with 12 nucleotides matching TRBD2. Germline CDR1 and CDR2: SNHLY and FYNNEI. The CDR3 is 15 amino acids. The junction had 9 bases not matched to a gene; V was cut back by 9 bases and J by 3 bases. The whole variable domain, filled in from reference TRBV2 and TRBJ2-7, reads EPEVTQTPSHQVTQMGQEVILRCVPISNHLYFYWYRQILGQKVEFLVSFYNNEISEKSEIFDDQFSVERPDGSNFTLKIRSTKLEDSAMYFCASIMPGLAGYEQYFGPGTRLTVT.

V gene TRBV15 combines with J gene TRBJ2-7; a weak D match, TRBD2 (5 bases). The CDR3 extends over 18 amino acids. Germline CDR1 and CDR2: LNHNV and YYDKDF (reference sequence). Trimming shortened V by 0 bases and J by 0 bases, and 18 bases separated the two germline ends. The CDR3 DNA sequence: TGTGCCACCAGCAGAGATCTTTTCGTGCGGGCCGGCTCCTACGAGCAGTACTTC. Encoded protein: CATSRDLFVRAGSYEQYF.

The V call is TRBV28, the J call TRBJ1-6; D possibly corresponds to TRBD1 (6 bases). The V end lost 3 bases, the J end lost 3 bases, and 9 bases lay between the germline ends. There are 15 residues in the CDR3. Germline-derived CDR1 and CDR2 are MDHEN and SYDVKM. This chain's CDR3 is CASSFADSYNSPLHF. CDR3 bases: TGTGCCAGCAGTTTCGCGGACAGCTATAATTCACCCCTCCACTTT.

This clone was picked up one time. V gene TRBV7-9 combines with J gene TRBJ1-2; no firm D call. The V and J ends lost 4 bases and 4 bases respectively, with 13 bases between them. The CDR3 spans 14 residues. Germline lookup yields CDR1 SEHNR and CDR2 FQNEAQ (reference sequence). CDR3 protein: CASSSKSLGYGYTF. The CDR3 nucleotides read TGTGCCAGCAGCTCCAAGTCCCTAGGCTATGGCTACACCTTC.